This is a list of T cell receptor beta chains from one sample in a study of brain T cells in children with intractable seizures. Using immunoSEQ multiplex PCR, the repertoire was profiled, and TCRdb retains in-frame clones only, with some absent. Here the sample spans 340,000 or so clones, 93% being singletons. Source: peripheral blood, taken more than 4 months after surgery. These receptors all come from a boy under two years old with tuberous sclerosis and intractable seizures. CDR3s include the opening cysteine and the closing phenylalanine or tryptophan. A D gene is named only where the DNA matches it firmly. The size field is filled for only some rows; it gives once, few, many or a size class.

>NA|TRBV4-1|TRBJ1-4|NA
TGCGCCAGCAGCCAAGTTCTTACGAAGACTAATGAAAAACTGTTTTTT
CASSQVLTKTNEKLFF
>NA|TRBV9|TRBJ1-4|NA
TGTGCCAGCAGCGTAGAGGGCAACCGGGACGAAAAACTGTTTTTT
CASSVEGNRDEKLFF
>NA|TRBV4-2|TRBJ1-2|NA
TGTGCCAGCAGCCAAGCACAGGACAGACTTTATGGCTACACCTTC
CASSQAQDRLYGYTF
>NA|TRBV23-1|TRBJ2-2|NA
TGCGCCAGCAGTCAGAACACCGGGGAGCTGTTTTTT
CASSQNTGELFF
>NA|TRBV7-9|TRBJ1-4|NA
TGTGCCAGCAGCGTGGATGCAAAACTGTTTTTT
CASSVDAKLFF
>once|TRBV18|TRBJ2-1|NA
TGTGCCAGCTCGATCGACAGAAACAATGAGCAGTTCTTC
CASSIDRNNEQFF
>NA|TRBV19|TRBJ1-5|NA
TGTGCCAGTAGTCGCACGCCGCGGATCAATCAGCCCCAGCATTTT
CASSRTPRINQPQHF
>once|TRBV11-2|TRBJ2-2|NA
TGTGCCAGCAGCTTAGTTCCCACGAACACCGGGGAGCTGTTTTTT
CASSLVPTNTGELFF
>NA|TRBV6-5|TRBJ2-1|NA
TGTGCCAGCAGTCCCCAAGGAACGGGGTTTGGGCAGTTCTTC
CASSPQGTGFGQFF
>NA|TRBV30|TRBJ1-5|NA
TGTGCCTGGAGTGTAGGGCTCAGGAATCAGCCCCAGCATTTT
CAWSVGLRNQPQHF
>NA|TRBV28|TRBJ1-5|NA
TGTGCCAGCAGTTTACGCGGACGGAGGAATCAGCCCCAGCATTTT
CASSLRGRRNQPQHF
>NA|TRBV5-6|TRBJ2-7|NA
TGTGCCAGCAGCTTTTACCTCTACGAGCAGTACTTC
CASSFYLYEQYF
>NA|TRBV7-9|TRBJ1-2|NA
TGTGCCAGCAGCTTAGTGGGTGTGACCTATGGCTACACCTTC
CASSLVGVTYGYTF
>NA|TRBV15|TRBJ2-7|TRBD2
TGTGCCACCAGCAGACTCAGGGGACTAGCGGCCCTGCAGTACTTC
CATSRLRGLAALQYF
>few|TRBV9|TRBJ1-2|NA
TGTGCCAGCAGCGGCCTCGGGACGGAATATGGCTACACCTTC
CASSGLGTEYGYTF
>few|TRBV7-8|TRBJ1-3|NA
TGTGCCAGCAGCTTCGGTTCTGGAAACACCATATATTTT
CASSFGSGNTIYF
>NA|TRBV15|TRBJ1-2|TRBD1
TGTGCCACCAGCAGTAAGGTGGGACAGGGGGGTGACTATGGCTACACCTTC
CATSSKVGQGGDYGYTF
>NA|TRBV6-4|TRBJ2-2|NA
TGTGCCAGCAGTGACTCAGGGGACACCGGGGAGCTGTTTTTT
CASSDSGDTGELFF
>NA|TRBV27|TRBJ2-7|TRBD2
TGTGCCAGCAGCACCACGGGGGGGAGCGAGCAGTACTTC
CASSTTGGSEQYF
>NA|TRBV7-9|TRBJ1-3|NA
TGTGCCAGCAGCTTAATCGGACAGACCTTGGGGTTCTCTGGAAACACCATATATTTT
CASSLIGQTLGFSGNTIYF
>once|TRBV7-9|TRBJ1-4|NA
TGTGCCAGCAGCTTAGTACCGGGACACAATGAAAAACTGTTTTTT
CASSLVPGHNEKLFF
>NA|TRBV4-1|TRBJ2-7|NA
TGCGCCAGCAGCCACAAAGGAGGCAGCTACGAGCAGTACTTC
CASSHKGGSYEQYF
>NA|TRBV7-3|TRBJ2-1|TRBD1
TGTGCCAGCAGTTCCGGGACAGGGCTATACAATGAGCAGTTCTTC
CASSSGTGLYNEQFF
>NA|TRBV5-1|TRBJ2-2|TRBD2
TGCGCCAGTACCCTAGCGGGGGTGTCCGGGGAGCTGTTTTTT
CASTLAGVSGELFF
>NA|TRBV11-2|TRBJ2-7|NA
TGTGCCAGCAGCTTAGCCCCTGAGACAGAGCAGTACTTC
CASSLAPETEQYF
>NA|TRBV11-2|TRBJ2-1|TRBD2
TGTGCCAGCAGCTTAATAGCGGGGGGGCTTGAGCAGTTCTTC
CASSLIAGGLEQFF
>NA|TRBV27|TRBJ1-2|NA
TGTGCCAGCAGTTTCCTCTCACCCCAGGGGTTCTATGGCTACACCTTC
CASSFLSPQGFYGYTF
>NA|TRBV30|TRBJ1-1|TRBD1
TGTGCCTGGACAGGGGGCGCGGGTTCCACTGAAGCTTTCTTT
CAWTGGAGSTEAFF
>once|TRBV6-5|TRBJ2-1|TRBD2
TGTGCCAGCATGCCTAGCGGGGGGGCCTACAATGAGCAGTTCTTC
CASMPSGGAYNEQFF
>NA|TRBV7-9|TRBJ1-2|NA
TGTGCCAGCAGCGCCCCGGGACAAGGGACCTATGGCTACACCTTC
CASSAPGQGTYGYTF
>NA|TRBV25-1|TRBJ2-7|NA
TGTGCCAGCAGTGAATCAGGGATGACCTACGAGCAGTACTTC
CASSESGMTYEQYF
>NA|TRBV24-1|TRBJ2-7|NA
TGTGCCACCAGTGATTTGCCCGAAGTTGTTGACTACGAGCAGTACTTC
CATSDLPEVVDYEQYF
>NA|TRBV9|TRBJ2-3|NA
TGTGCCAGCAGCGTAGAGGGAGCAGCCGATACGCAGTATTTT
CASSVEGAADTQYF
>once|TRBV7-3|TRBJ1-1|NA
TGTGCCAGCAGCTTACGGGGCGACACTGAAGCTTTCTTT
CASSLRGDTEAFF
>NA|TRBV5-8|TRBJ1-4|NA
TGTGCCAGCAGCCTGACCCGTGGAGGTTACGAAAAACTGTTTTTT
CASSLTRGGYEKLFF
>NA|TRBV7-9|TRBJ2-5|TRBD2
TGTGCCAGCAGCCCGGGGACTAGCGAAGAGACCCAGTACTTC
CASSPGTSEETQYF
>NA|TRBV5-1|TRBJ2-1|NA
TGCGCCAGCAGCTTGGAGTTTTTTTTGGGCTCCTACAATGAGCAGTTCTTC
CASSLEFFLGSYNEQFF
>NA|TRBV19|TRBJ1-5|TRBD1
TGTGCCAGTAGTCTAGTTTCAGGGGGCGGGGGCCAGCCCCAGCATTTT
CASSLVSGGGGQPQHF
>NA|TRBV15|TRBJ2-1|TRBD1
TGTGCCACCAGCAGAGAAGGGACAGGGGGCAGTGAGCAGTTCTTC
CATSREGTGGSEQFF
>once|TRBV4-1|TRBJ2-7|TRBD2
TGCGCCAGCAGCCAAGCGAGCGGGAGGTCCTACGAGCAGTACTTC
CASSQASGRSYEQYF
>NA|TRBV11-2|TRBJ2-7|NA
TGTGCCAGCAGCCCGAGTCGGGTCTACGAGCAGTACTTC
CASSPSRVYEQYF
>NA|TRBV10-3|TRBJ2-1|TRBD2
TGTGCCATCAGTGAGTACGGGACAGGGCCCCGGACTAGCGGGAGTGGAGGGCAGTTCTTC
CAISEYGTGPRTSGSGGQFF
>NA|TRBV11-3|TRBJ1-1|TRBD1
TGTGCCAGCAGCCCAAGGACAGGCGAGAGGACTGAAGCTTTCTTT
CASSPRTGERTEAFF
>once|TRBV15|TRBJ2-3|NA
TGTGCCACCAGCCCGGGACACCTGGACTTCACGGTGGGAGATACGCAGTATTTT
CATSPGHLDFTVGDTQYF
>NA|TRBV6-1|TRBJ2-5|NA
TGTGCCAGCAGTGAAGTCGGGCGGGAAGAGACCCAGTACTTC
CASSEVGREETQYF
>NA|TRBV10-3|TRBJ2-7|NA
TGTGCCATCAGTGTCCCGGCCTTGTCCTACGAGCAGTACTTC
CAISVPALSYEQYF
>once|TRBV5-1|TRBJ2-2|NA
TGCGCCAGCAGCGAGGACAGTCTCGCCGGGGAGCTGTTTTTT
CASSEDSLAGELFF
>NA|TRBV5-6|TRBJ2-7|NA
TGTGCCAGCAGCTTGATGATGACATCTCCCTACGAGCAGTACTTC
CASSLMMTSPYEQYF
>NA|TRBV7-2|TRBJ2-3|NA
TGTGCCAGCAGCGTCCGGGACTGGCTAACAGATACGCAGTATTTT
CASSVRDWLTDTQYF